The next 20 T cell receptor beta chains were all read from a single sample in a study of beta chain features in type 1 diabetes. Study findings and constraints: Moderately but significantly shorter TCRB CDR3s were found in Type 1 diabetes patients in all four CD4+ subsets.

TCRB transcripts that were expressed got sequenced, as all of the isolated RNA had been reverse transcribed. TCRdb's table, derived via immunoSEQ multiplex PCR, lists solely in-frame clones and lacks some. The table records about 340,000 clones, roughly 14% of them present only once. These receptors lack a known antigen. Input material: naive CD4+ T cells from blood. These receptors were obtained from a woman under 30 with type 1 diabetes.

The V gene is TRBV7-2, the J gene TRBJ2-1; unclear D gene. The V end was cut by 1 base, the J end by 7 bases, with 8 bases between. The germline V gene has CDR1 SGHTA and CDR2 FQGNSA. The CDR3 spans 13 residues. The CDR3, as DNA: TGTGCCAGCAGCTTAGGAGTATCGAATGAGCAGTTCTTC. It yields the protein CASSLGVSNEQFF.

This chain joins TRBV4-1 and TRBJ2-4; 10 bases match TRBD2. The junction had 12 bases not matched to a gene; V was cut back by 3 bases and J by 10 bases. The germline CDR1 and CDR2 sequences are MGHRA and YSYEKL. The CDR3 runs 16 residues. The CDR3 DNA reads as TGCGCCAGCAGCCAGTCCACTAGCGGGGAATGGGAAATTCAGTACTTC. It specifies CASSQSTSGEWEIQYF.

This clone was seen a handful of times. This chain links TRBV2 with TRBJ2-3; TRBD1 matches 7 bases. The J segment lost 5 bases and the V segment lost 5 bases, leaving 4 bases of the junction unmatched. Germline lookup yields CDR1 SNHLY and CDR2 FYNNEI. CDR3 size: 13 residues. This CDR3 is CASSTGAGDTQYF. In DNA, the CDR3 is TGTGCCAGCAGTACAGGGGCGGGAGATACGCAGTATTTT.

Here the CDR3 DNA reads TGCAGCGTTGAAGGCCGGGATTCCTCCTACGAGCAGTACTTC. Protein sequence: CSVEGRDSSYEQYF. The chain recombines TRBV29-1 with TRBJ2-7, with a weak D call TRBD2 (5 bases). Germline CDR1 reads SQVTM; CDR2 reads ANQGSEA. V was clipped by 1 base and J by 0 bases, with 10 bases between them. CDR3 length equals 14 residues.

This chain joins TRBV10-3 and TRBJ1-4; the match to TRBD1 covers 7 bases. Germline V gives CDR1 ENHRY, CDR2 SYGVKD. The CDR3 extends over 13 amino acids. J lost 12 bases, V lost 2 bases, and 6 bases had no gene match. CDR3 residues: CAISEGTAGELFF. The CDR3 nucleotides are TGTGCCATCAGTGAGGGGACAGCGGGAGAACTGTTTTTT.

The chain couples TRBV29-1 to TRBJ2-3, with TRBD2 identical over 9 bases. This CDR3 contains 15 residues. The V gene's germline CDR1 is SQVTM and CDR2 ANQGSEA. The V and J ends lost 6 bases and 3 bases, in that order; junction bases with no gene match: 10. CDR3 DNA: TGCAGCGTCCCACGGCTAGCGGGATTGACAGATACGCAGTATTTT. It encodes CSVPRLAGLTDTQYF.

This clone has more than one count but fewer than ten. The rearrangement links TRBV4-3 to TRBJ2-1; D remains unclear. Germline V gene data show CDR1 as LGHNA and CDR2 as YSLEER. Trimming cost V 2 bases and J 10 bases, with 12 bases left between them. There are 13 residues in the CDR3. CDR3 bases: TGCGCCAGCAGCCAAAAGCCCCTCGGGGAGCAGTTCTTC. It specifies CASSQKPLGEQFF.

The chain recombines TRBV28 with TRBJ1-2; D gene ambiguous. This CDR3 region has 13 residues. V lost 6 bases to trimming and J lost 4 bases, with 12 bases between them. Germline V gene lookup returns CDR1 MDHEN and CDR2 SYDVKM. CDR3 nucleotides: TGTGCCAGCAGCAAGACACCACTCTATGGCTACACCTTC. This translates into CASSKTPLYGYTF.

V and J are TRBV15 and TRBJ1-1, with a weak D call TRBD1 (5 bases). With 2 bases removed from V and 1 base from J, the gap between germline ends came to 11 bases. CDR1 and CDR2 (germline): LNHNV, YYDKDF (reference sequence). The CDR3 loop spans 15 amino acids. CDR3 in amino acids: CATSRTITGNTEAFF. The CDR3 DNA follows: TGTGCCACCAGCAGAACGATTACAGGGAACACTGAAGCTTTCTTT.

This clone appeared a few times. The rearrangement uses TRBV6-1 and TRBJ1-5; D is unclear. Looked up from germline, CDR1 is MNHNS and CDR2 is SASEGT. Trimming removed 3 bases from V and 7 bases from J, with 13 bases in between. The CDR3 is 14 amino acids. The CDR3 protein is CASSERASGQPQHF. In DNA form, the CDR3 reads TGTGCCAGCAGTGAGAGGGCGTCCGGGCAGCCCCAGCATTTT.

This clone has more than one count but fewer than ten. CDR3 protein: CASSIGTDYEQYF. The CDR3 DNA follows: TGTGCCAGTAGTATCGGGACAGACTACGAGCAGTACTTC. V and J are TRBV19 and TRBJ2-7, with TRBD1 identical over 7 bases. CDR3 length equals 13 residues. CDR1 is LNHDA, CDR2 SQIVND, per germline (reference sequence). The ends lost 3 bases at V and 3 bases at J; junction bases unmatched: 2.

The sample holds a few counts of this clone. The chain uses TRBV11-1 and TRBJ2-7, with TRBD1 matching over 7 bases. This CDR3 has 14 residues. The trim removed 6 bases at V and 0 bases at J, leaving 5 bases unmatched. Germline V gene sequence: CDR1 SGHAT, CDR2 FQDESV (reference sequence). CDR3 amino acids: CASSKDRRSYEQYF. DNA for the CDR3: TGTGCCAGCAGTAAGGACAGGCGCTCCTACGAGCAGTACTTC.

CDR3: CASSLRLAGFQETQYF. The CDR3 bases are TGCGCCAGCAGCTTACGACTAGCGGGATTCCAAGAGACCCAGTACTTC. This rearrangement joins TRBV5-1 to TRBJ2-5; 11 bases fit TRBD2. The CDR3 covers 16 residues. After removal of 2 bases from V and 1 base from J, the junction contained 4 bases not matched to a gene. CDR1 and CDR2 (germline): SGHRS, YFSETQ. Supplemented by reference TRBV5-1 and TRBJ2-5, the full variable domain reads KAGVTQTPRYLIKTRGQQVTLSCSPISGHRSVSWYQQTPGQGLQFLFEYFSETQRNKGNFPGRFSGRQFSNSRSEMNVSTLELGDSALYLCASSLRLAGFQETQYFGPGTRLLVL.

V usage is TRBV2 and J usage is TRBJ2-1; a possible D gene is TRBD1 (6 bases). The CDR3 covers 13 residues. V was clipped by 6 bases and J by 9 bases, with 15 bases between them. Germline lookup yields CDR1 SNHLY and CDR2 FYNNEI. This CDR3 reads CASSPGTRGEQFF. DNA of the CDR3: TGTGCCAGCAGCCCGGGGACCAGGGGTGAGCAGTTCTTC.

The rearrangement uses TRBV28 and TRBJ1-1; D perhaps matches TRBD1 (5 bases). This CDR3 spans 12 amino acids. Germline V lookup: CDR1 MDHEN, CDR2 SYDVKM. Between the trimmed V and J ends, which lost 8 bases and 1 base, there was a span of 8 bases. CDR3 in amino acids: CASFDRNTEAFF. DNA for the CDR3: TGTGCCAGCTTCGACAGGAACACTGAAGCTTTCTTT.

The sample holds a few counts of this clone. CDR3 sequence (DNA): TGTGCCAGCAAGGCGGGACAGGGAAGGTGGAACGAGCAGTACGTC. This sequence encodes CASKAGQGRWNEQYV. V is TRBV21-1 and J is TRBJ2-7; the table gives TRBD1 as D, unverified against the DNA. TRBV21-1 represents a pseudogene. The CDR3 is 15 residues long.

This clone was observed a handful of times. This sample includes further DNA sequences coding for the same CDR3. The rearrangement joins TRBV19 to TRBJ1-5; TRBD1 might be the D (6 bases). The CDR3 runs 12 residues. Germline V gene sequence: CDR1 LNHDA, CDR2 SQIVND (reference sequence). CDR3 in amino acids: CASRGANQPQHF. In DNA, the CDR3 is TGTGCTAGTCGGGGGGCCAATCAGCCCCAGCATTTT.

This chain links TRBV5-1 with TRBJ1-1, with TRBD1 as a possible D gene (5 bases). The germline gives CDR1 SGHRS, CDR2 YFSETQ. The V gene lost 4 bases and the J gene lost 5 bases, with 15 bases spanning the gap. The CDR3 runs to 14 residues. CDR3 DNA: TGCGCCAGCAGCGTGAGGGGAAGCGGGACTGAAGCTTTCTTT. Translated: CASSVRGSGTEAFF.

This clone was counted a few times. This chain links TRBV25-1 with TRBJ2-1; 8 nucleotides match TRBD1. Germline CDR1 MGHDK, CDR2 SYGVNS. The CDR3 length is 13 residues. V was clipped by 3 bases and J by 7 bases; unmatched bases: 2. For the CDR3, the DNA is TGTGCCAGCAGTGACACAGGGGGGAATGAGCAGTTCTTC. This sequence encodes CASSDTGGNEQFF.

Only a few counts were recorded for this clone. The chain has TRBV11-2 and TRBJ1-5; TRBD1 might be the D (6 bases). Trimming cost V 0 bases and J 3 bases, with 15 bases left between them. The CDR3 extends over 17 amino acids. Germline V lookup: CDR1 SGHAT, CDR2 FQNNGV. The CDR3 spells CASSLDWVQGDNQPQHF. The CDR3 DNA reads as TGTGCCAGCAGCTTAGATTGGGTACAGGGTGACAATCAGCCCCAGCATTTT.